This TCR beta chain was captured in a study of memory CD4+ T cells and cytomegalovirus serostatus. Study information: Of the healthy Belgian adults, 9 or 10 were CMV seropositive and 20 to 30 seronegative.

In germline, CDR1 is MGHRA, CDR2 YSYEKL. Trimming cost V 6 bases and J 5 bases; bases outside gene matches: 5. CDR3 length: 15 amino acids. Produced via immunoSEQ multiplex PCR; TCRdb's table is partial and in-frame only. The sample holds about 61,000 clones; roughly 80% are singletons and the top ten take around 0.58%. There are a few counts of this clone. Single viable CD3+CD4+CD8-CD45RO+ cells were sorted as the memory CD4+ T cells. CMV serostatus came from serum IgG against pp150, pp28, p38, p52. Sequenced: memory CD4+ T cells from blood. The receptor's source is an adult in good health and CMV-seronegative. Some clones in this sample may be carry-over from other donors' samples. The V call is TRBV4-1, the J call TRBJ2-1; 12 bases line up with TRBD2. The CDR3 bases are TGCGCCAGCAGGTCCGGACTAGCGGGAAACAATGAGCAGTTCTTC. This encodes CASRSGLAGNNEQFF.